The source of this TCR beta chain is a study of shared clonotypes between healthy human individuals. The study, taken as a whole, reports: What limited the represented genetic and exposure-history diversity was the small number of donors. At large depth, rarefaction still showed sorted-subset sequencing to be incomplete. Memory subsets generally showed lower estimated richness than naive subsets.

Memory CD4+ cells were the fraction left after CD45RA+ naive selection. CDR3 length: 17 amino acids. The germline V gene has CDR1 LNHDA and CDR2 SQIVND (reference sequence). Deletions cut 3 bases from V and 2 bases from J, with 14 bases between. A remark on this clone: What it recognizes is unknown.

The protocol was immunoSEQ multiplex PCR, while the TCRdb copy is restricted to in-frame clones and leaves out a portion. Altogether some 2.1 million clones are present, approximately 95% being singletons, with the ten largest covering 0.13%. The TCR originated in a man between 18 and 35 years old in good health. This sequence joins TRBV19 and TRBJ2-6; D not resolved. Material for sequencing was naive CD4+ T cells sorted from blood. Subset reported: CD45RA+ positively selected. CDR3 nucleotide sequence: TGTGCCAGTAGTATTCTGGGATACGGGCCTGGGGCCAACGTCCTGACTTTC. This gives the protein CASSILGYGPGANVLTF.